This is a list of T cell receptor beta chains from one sample in a study of cytomegalovirus exposure and HLA in healthy donors. Generated by immunoSEQ multiplex PCR, the TCRdb table keeps only in-frame clones and is missing some. The data hold about 160,000 clones, with 70% to 80% observed a single time. The sample taken for sequencing was PBMCs. The receptors here all came from a man younger than 45 in good health and CMV-seropositive. The CDR3 runs from the conserved cysteine through the conserved F or W. D genes are given only for firm matches. Clone size is given for some rows only: seen once, a few or many times, or a class if the clone is expanded.

size	J	V	D	DNA	CDR3
.	TRBJ2-3	TRBV7-6	.	TGTGCCAGCAGCTTAGCGCTCACAGCTGTTAGCACAGATACGCAGTATTTT	CASSLALTAVSTDTQYF
.	TRBJ1-3	TRBV11-2	.	TGTGCCAGCAGACTCTCGGCGGACAACTCTGGAAACACCATATATTTT	CASRLSADNSGNTIYF
.	TRBJ1-1	TRBV4-3	TRBD1	TGCGCCAGCAGCCAGGGACAGGGGGCGGACACTGAAGCTTTCTTT	CASSQGQGADTEAFF
once	TRBJ2-7	TRBV28	TRBD1	TGTGCCAGCAGGGGGGGACAGGGGATGTACGAGCAGTACTTC	CASRGGQGMYEQYF
once	TRBJ1-2	TRBV28	.	TGTGCCAGCTTGGGGCAGGGAATTGTTTATGGCTACACCTTC	CASLGQGIVYGYTF
.	TRBJ2-2	TRBV11-3	.	TGTGCCAGCAGCGGTCCAGACACCGGGGAGCTGTTTTTT	CASSGPDTGELFF
.	TRBJ1-6	TRBV7-5	.	TGTGTCAGAACCTCGGAGGGGATGTTGAGCTCCTATAATTCACCCCTCCACTTT	CVRTSEGMLSSYNSPLHF
.	TRBJ2-3	TRBV18	TRBD1	TGTGCCAGCTCACCCTTTCCCCCCGGGACAGGGCCAGATACGCAGTATTTT	CASSPFPPGTGPDTQYF
.	TRBJ1-6	TRBV27	TRBD1	TGTGCCAGCAGTGACAGGGGGAATTCACCCCTCCACTTT	CASSDRGNSPLHF
.	TRBJ2-7	TRBV11-2	.	TGTGCCAGCAGTCATTCAAGGAGACCCTACGAGCAGTACTTC	CASSHSRRPYEQYF
.	TRBJ1-1	TRBV19	.	TGTGCCAGTAGTATAGATCCCCTATCTGAAGCTTTCTTT	CASSIDPLSEAFF
.	TRBJ1-6	TRBV18	.	TGTGCCAGCTCACCACGAGAGCCGGGATTTAATTCACCCCTCCACTTT	CASSPREPGFNSPLHF
.	TRBJ2-1	TRBV5-1	.	TGCGCCAGCAGCTTGGACAACTACAATGAGCAGTTCTTC	CASSLDNYNEQFF
.	TRBJ1-1	TRBV7-2	.	TGTGCCAGCAGCTTAATGAGAAGGAACACTGAAGCTTTCTTT	CASSLMRRNTEAFF
.	TRBJ2-5	TRBV30	TRBD2	TGTGCCTGGAGCGCACACGGGCGGGGGGGCGTAGAGACCCAGTACTTC	CAWSAHGRGGVETQYF
.	TRBJ2-3	TRBV6-6	TRBD2	TGTGCCAGCAGGCGGGGACTAGCGTCACATACGCAGTATTTT	CASRRGLASHTQYF
.	TRBJ1-2	TRBV18	.	TGTGCCAGCTCACCACCTATGCGGGGGAGGTATTATGGCTACACCTTC	CASSPPMRGRYYGYTF
.	TRBJ1-1	TRBV28	.	TGTGCCAGCAGAGTCGACACCAACACTGAAGCTTTCTTT	CASRVDTNTEAFF
.	TRBJ2-3	TRBV9	.	TGTGCCAGCAGCGTGGGGCAAGGAACCAACGCAGATACGCAGTATTTT	CASSVGQGTNADTQYF
.	TRBJ2-5	TRBV7-7	TRBD2	TGTGCCAGCAGCTTAGCGAGGCTAGCGGGGGGAGAGACCCAGTACTTC	CASSLARLAGGETQYF
.	TRBJ2-2	TRBV28	.	TGTGCCAGCAGTTTAGGGGGCAGCACCGGGGAGCTGTTTTTT	CASSLGGSTGELFF
.	TRBJ2-2	TRBV27	.	TGTGCCAGCAGTTTTGGCAGGACGAACACCGGGGAGCTGTTTTTT	CASSFGRTNTGELFF
.	TRBJ1-2	TRBV7-3	.	TGTGCCAGCAGCCCGGGACTAAACTATGGCTACACCTTC	CASSPGLNYGYTF
few	TRBJ1-4	TRBV6-5	.	TGTGCCAGCAGTTACCGGTTTACAGCAAATGAAAAACTGTTTTTT	CASSYRFTANEKLFF
.	TRBJ2-2	TRBV7-6	.	TGTGCCAGCAGCACATTCTGGGGGGAATTAGGCGGGGAGCTGTTTTTT	CASSTFWGELGGELFF
.	TRBJ1-2	TRBV29-1	.	TGCAGCGTTGAAAGGCAGGGAGGGAACTATGGCTACACCTTC	CSVERQGGNYGYTF
.	TRBJ2-7	TRBV27	.	TGTGCCAGCAGTTTCCGAGAGAACTCCTACGAGCAGTACTTC	CASSFRENSYEQYF
.	TRBJ2-7	TRBV9	.	TGTGCCAGCAGCCCCAAAACAGGGTTCTACGAGCAGTACTTC	CASSPKTGFYEQYF
.	TRBJ2-1	TRBV28	TRBD1	TGTGCCAGCAGTCCGACAGGGGACGAAGCCTACAATGAGCAGTTCTTC	CASSPTGDEAYNEQFF
.	TRBJ2-1	TRBV14	.	TGTGCCAGCAGCAGTATCTTATTAAGACAGGAGGAACACTACAATGAGCAGTTCTTC	CASSSILLRQEEHYNEQFF
once	TRBJ2-3	TRBV28	TRBD1	TGTGCCAGCAGTCCCCGGACAGGGTTGAGAACAGATACGCAGTATTTT	CASSPRTGLRTDTQYF
.	TRBJ1-1	TRBV5-5	TRBD1	TGTGCCAGCAGCCTGCAGGGGGATGCTGAAGCTTTCTTT	CASSLQGDAEAFF
.	TRBJ2-5	TRBV9	.	TGTGCCAGCAGCGTAGATCCAGGGCGGGAGACCCAGTACTTC	CASSVDPGRETQYF
.	TRBJ2-3	TRBV30	.	TGTGCCTGGACGACCTGGGCAGGGTCCAGCACAGATACGCAGTATTTT	CAWTTWAGSSTDTQYF
.	TRBJ1-1	TRBV28	TRBD1	TGTGCCAGCAGCCCGCCCCGGGACAGGAACACTGAAGCTTTCTTT	CASSPPRDRNTEAFF
.	TRBJ2-1	TRBV7-3	TRBD2	TGTGCCAGCGCCCCAGGACTAGCGGTCTCCTACAATGAGCAGTTCTTC	CASAPGLAVSYNEQFF
.	TRBJ2-5	TRBV15	.	TGTGCCACCAGCAGAGCCGCGGGAGAGACCCAGTACTTC	CATSRAAGETQYF
.	TRBJ2-3	TRBV29-1	.	TGCAGCGTTGAGGTTCTACCCTACTCCCCCACAGATACGCAGTATTTT	CSVEVLPYSPTDTQYF
.	TRBJ2-7	TRBV18	.	TGTGCCAGCTCACCAAGCCAGGGGGGAGCCTCCTACGAGCAGTACTTC	CASSPSQGGASYEQYF
.	TRBJ2-3	TRBV6-5	TRBD2	TGTGCCAGCAGGGATAGCGGGGGGGACACAGATACGCAGTATTTT	CASRDSGGDTDTQYF
.	TRBJ1-4	TRBV28	.	TGTGCCAGCAGTTCTCGTTCGGCTAATGAAAAACTGTTTTTT	CASSSRSANEKLFF
.	TRBJ1-4	TRBV14	.	TGTGCCAGCAGCCCGGGGGTGCAGGGTGGTGAAAAACTGTTTTTT	CASSPGVQGGEKLFF
.	TRBJ1-1	TRBV21-1	.	TGTGCCAGCACCCATTGGGACAGGCTGCCTGAAGCTTTCTTT	CASTHWDRLPEAFF
.	TRBJ2-1	TRBV5-1	.	TGCGCCAGCAGCTTGGTAGTGAATGAGCAGTTCTTC	CASSLVVNEQFF
.	TRBJ1-1	TRBV19	.	TGTGCCAGTAGTATACAGGGCGTAATGAACACTGAAGCTTTCTTT	CASSIQGVMNTEAFF
.	TRBJ2-3	TRBV25-1	.	TGTGCCAGCAGCGCCAACCGGGACAAGAGCACAGATACGCAGTATTTT	CASSANRDKSTDTQYF
.	TRBJ1-5	TRBV5-1	TRBD1	TGCGCCAGCAGCTTAGAGACAGGGGTCAATCAGCCCCAGCATTTT	CASSLETGVNQPQHF
.	TRBJ1-5	TRBV19	TRBD1	TGTGCCAGTACCCGGACAGGGGGGAACAATCAGCCCCAGCATTTT	CASTRTGGNNQPQHF
.	TRBJ2-3	TRBV10-3	TRBD1	TGTGCCATCATGGGACAGGGGGCGCGCCCAAGCACAGATACGCAGTATTTT	CAIMGQGARPSTDTQYF
.	TRBJ2-7	TRBV15	.	TGTGCCACCAGCAGAGAGGTCAGCTACGAGCAGTACTTC	CATSREVSYEQYF
.	TRBJ2-7	TRBV4-1	.	TGCGCCAGCAGCCTCATAGCTATGTACGAGCAGTACTTC	CASSLIAMYEQYF
.	TRBJ1-5	TRBV28	.	TGTGCCAGCAGTTCACAGGGATTGGGCAATCAGCCCCAGCATTTT	CASSSQGLGNQPQHF
.	TRBJ1-4	TRBV6-5	TRBD1	TGTGCCAGCAGTATGGGACAGGGGGCGGAAAAACTGTTTTTT	CASSMGQGAEKLFF
.	TRBJ2-7	TRBV7-2	TRBD1	TGTGCCAGCAACCCCAGGGCTAGGACAGGATCCGTCGAGCAGTACTTC	CASNPRARTGSVEQYF
.	TRBJ1-1	TRBV5-1	.	TGCGCCAGTTCCGGGACACGAGACACTGAAGCTTTCTTT	CASSGTRDTEAFF
.	TRBJ1-2	TRBV6-6	.	TGTGCCAGCAGCTACGGGGGGTTTACCTATGGCTACACCTTC	CASSYGGFTYGYTF
once	TRBJ2-5	TRBV21-1	.	TGTGCCAGCAGCGCGCCGGGTCGACAAGAGACCCAGTACTTC	CASSAPGRQETQYF
.	TRBJ2-1	TRBV2	TRBD2	TGTGCCAGAAACCTCGAAGGGCTAGCGGGGGATGGGGGTGAGCAGTTCTTC	CARNLEGLAGDGGEQFF
few	TRBJ1-2	TRBV29-1	.	TGCAGCGTTGAAGAGGAGGACTATGGCTACACCTTC	CSVEEEDYGYTF